These T cell receptor beta chains were read from a single sample in a study of OX40 agonist ivuxolimab in advanced cancers. Data came from immunoSEQ multiplex PCR; TCRdb stores just in-frame clones and leaves some out. The table includes 55,000 to 90,000 clones, about nine tenths detected once. The sequences come from CD4+ or CD8+ T cells sorted from blood, collected in a trial of the OX40 agonist ivuxolimab. The receptors were gathered from an adult with an advanced solid tumor such as melanoma, head and neck, liver or kidney cancer. Each CDR3 is given with its conserved first and last residue.

V: TRBV20-1; J: TRBJ2-1; CDR3: CSASKPKSTFF
V: TRBV4-1; J: TRBJ2-1; CDR3: CASSPVGRTRLYEQFF
V: TRBV6-1; J: TRBJ1-4; CDR3: CASSWQDEEKLFF
V: TRBV19; J: TRBJ2-5; CDR3: CASRRGQGLGETQYF
V: TRBV19; J: TRBJ1-1; CDR3: CASSVGLPNTEAFF
V: TRBV7-6; J: TRBJ2-3; CDR3: CASSFGLAGADTQYF
V: TRBV27; J: TRBJ2-7; CDR3: CASINRAFSYEQYF
V: TRBV18; J: TRBJ2-6; CDR3: CASSPNTAGANVLTF
V: TRBV19; J: TRBJ1-4; CDR3: CASKRQQNEKLFF
V: TRBV27; J: TRBJ1-1; CDR3: CASSFGRNMNTEAFF
V: TRBV11-2; J: TRBJ2-7; CDR3: CASSRTSGVGEQYF
V: TRBV29-1; J: TRBJ2-7; CDR3: CSVLPSGTAGEQYF
V: TRBV19; J: TRBJ2-2; CDR3: CATRTLPHTGELFF
V: TRBV5-1; J: TRBJ2-5; CDR3: CASSLGTSGRGETQYF
V: TRBV2; J: TRBJ1-5; CDR3: CASQGTEQFQPQHF
V: TRBV6-5; J: TRBJ1-1; CDR3: CASSYGQNTEAFF
V: TRBV5-1; J: TRBJ1-6; CDR3: CASSLDGNNSPLHF
V: TRBV5-1; J: TRBJ1-6; CDR3: CASSTGGNNSPLHF
V: TRBV5-4; J: TRBJ1-3; CDR3: CASSAGQISGNTIYF
V: TRBV27; J: TRBJ2-7; CDR3: CASTRDFWSYEQYF
V: TRBV6-1; J: TRBJ2-2; CDR3: CASSERDRPYTGELFF
V: TRBV27; J: TRBJ1-4; CDR3: CASRHGQTTNEKLFF
V: TRBV6-5; J: TRBJ2-7; CDR3: CASSRDPRMEQYF
V: TRBV6-1; J: TRBJ1-2; CDR3: CASSEGQIYGYTF
V: TRBV11-3; J: TRBJ1-1; CDR3: CASSLDFGNTEAFF
V: TRBV28; J: TRBJ1-6; CDR3: CASRNSGQNSPLHF
V: TRBV6-1; J: TRBJ2-1; CDR3: CASSGPKGFF
V: TRBV19; J: TRBJ2-2; CDR3: CASSNRRSNTGELFF
V: TRBV5-1; J: TRBJ2-5; CDR3: CASQVGTGIRETQYF
V: TRBV9; J: TRBJ2-2; CDR3: CASSVEGVGTGELFF
V: TRBV11-2; J: TRBJ2-5; CDR3: CASSSNAGSQETQYF
V: TRBV7-9; J: TRBJ2-3; CDR3: CASRAGLPADTQYF
V: TRBV5-4; J: TRBJ1-2; CDR3: CASSLVGVRSNYGYTF
V: TRBV7-2; J: TRBJ1-3; CDR3: CASSSRDRGNLFGNTTYF
V: TRBV5-4; J: TRBJ2-4; CDR3: CASSLGQGEPAKNIQYF
V: TRBV29-1; J: TRBJ1-1; CDR3: CSVESHSSTEAFF
V: TRBV19; J: TRBJ1-1; CDR3: CASGWGNAEAFF
V: TRBV30; J: TRBJ1-2; CDR3: CAWSPPGSRDYGYTF
V: TRBV19; J: TRBJ1-1; CDR3: CASSVIVQGRLWNTEAFF
V: TRBV5-1; J: TRBJ2-7; CDR3: CASSLASGRNYEQYF
V: TRBV28; J: TRBJ2-7; CDR3: CASSLLPGQNYEQYF
V: TRBV5-6; J: TRBJ1-6; CDR3: CASSPLNSGEENSPLHF
V: TRBV28; J: TRBJ1-1; CDR3: CASSEPGGANTEAFF
V: TRBV29-1; J: TRBJ1-5; CDR3: CSARDTVNQPQHF
V: TRBV19; J: TRBJ2-3; CDR3: CASSFIQGDTQYF
V: TRBV19; J: TRBJ1-6; CDR3: CASSMSGQGGSPLHF
V: TRBV5-5; J: TRBJ2-3; CDR3: CASSLEGLPSSTDTQYF
V: TRBV14; J: TRBJ1-6; CDR3: CASSQGRPYNSPLHF
V: TRBV5-5; J: TRBJ1-1; CDR3: CASSSGMNTEAFF
V: TRBV10-3; J: TRBJ1-6; CDR3: CAINRGIGDSPLHF
V: TRBV5-1; J: TRBJ2-1; CDR3: CASSYGRGGQNNEQFF